Listed below are T cell receptor beta chains from one sample, sequenced in a study of blood T cell repertoires in COVID-19. Assay: immunoSEQ multiplex PCR; the TCRdb copy retains only in-frame clones and omits some. Of some 250,000 clones in the sample, less than 90% were seen once. Input material: peripheral blood. Receptors were obtained from a man between 60 and 75 years old with acute or convalescent COVID-19. Each CDR3 is given with its conserved first and last residue. The D gene is left open where the match is weak. Only some rows state a clone size, as once, few, many or a class for expanded clones.

d_call j_call v_call clone_size cdr3_nt cdr3_aa
- TRBJ1-4 TRBV30 - TGTGCCTGGAGTGGGCGCGGGGAAAAACTGTTTTTT CAWSGRGEKLFF
TRBD1 TRBJ2-7 TRBV28 - TGTGCCAGCAGTTCCCCGGGACAGACCTCCTACGAGCAGTACTTC CASSSPGQTSYEQYF
- TRBJ1-4 TRBV28 - TGTGCCAGCAGGGGCTCCGGGGGAGAGGGCGAAAAACTGTTTTTT CASRGSGGEGEKLFF
TRBD1 TRBJ2-6 TRBV3-1/TRBV3-2 - TGTGCCAGCAGCCCACGGACAGGGGGCGTATCGGGGGCCAACGTCCTGACTTTC CASSPRTGGVSGANVLTF
TRBD1 TRBJ1-1 TRBV9 once TGTGCCAGCAGCCCTCAAGGGACAGGGGGTTCATCTTTCTTT CASSPQGTGGSSFF
- TRBJ2-1 TRBV11-3 - TGTGCCAGCAGCTTAGAACTGAGCGGGCAGTTCTTC CASSLELSGQFF
- TRBJ2-3 TRBV7-3 - TGTGCCAGCAGCCCCCAAGCCGCAGATACGCAGTATTTT CASSPQAADTQYF
TRBD1 TRBJ1-5 TRBV19 - TGTGCCAGTAGTAACAGGGGAAATCAGCCCCAGCATTTT CASSNRGNQPQHF
- TRBJ2-5 TRBV3-1/TRBV3-2 - TGTGCCAGCAGCCAAGTTACTGCGGGGCCCGCAACCCAGTACTTC CASSQVTAGPATQYF
- TRBJ2-5 TRBV6-5 - TGTGCCAGCAGCCGGGACTTCTACCAAGAGACCCAGTACTTC CASSRDFYQETQYF
- TRBJ2-6 TRBV5-1 - TGCGCCAGCAGCGAGGGGGTTAGCTCTGGGGCCAACGTCCTGACTTTC CASSEGVSSGANVLTF
- TRBJ2-7 TRBV20-1 few TGCAGTGCTAGTCCCTTTGGCCGGCGGACCTACGAGCAGTACTTC CSASPFGRRTYEQYF
- TRBJ1-6 TRBV2 - TGTGCCAGCAGAGGCGGGACCGGAGCACCCCTCCACTTT CASRGGTGAPLHF
TRBD1 TRBJ2-2 TRBV6-5 - TGTGCCAGCAGCCTCCGGGACAGGGGGACCGGGGAGCTGTTTTTT CASSLRDRGTGELFF
TRBD1 TRBJ1-2 TRBV29-1 - TGCAGCGTTGTAGCCCGACAGGGGTATGGCTACACCTTC CSVVARQGYGYTF
- TRBJ1-5 TRBV6-2/TRBV6-3 - TGTGCCAGCAGTTACACGACCGGCAATGGGGCCAATCAGCCCCAGCATTTT CASSYTTGNGANQPQHF
- TRBJ2-5 TRBV7-6 - TGTGCCAGCAGCTTAGAACTAGCCAGGACCCAGTACTTC CASSLELARTQYF
TRBD1 TRBJ1-2 TRBV6-5 - TGTGCCAGCAGAGAGGACGGACAGGGGGCGAAAGGCTACACCTTC CASREDGQGAKGYTF
- TRBJ2-1 TRBV5-6 - TGTGCCAGCAGCCCCCCTCTTTTTGCGAATGAGCAGTTCTTC CASSPPLFANEQFF
TRBD2 TRBJ2-1 TRBV27 - TGTGCCAGCAGTCCGGGACTAGCGGGACTTTCTGAGCAGTTCTTC CASSPGLAGLSEQFF
- TRBJ1-1 TRBV18 - TGTGCCAGCTCACCACCGAACAGGAACACTGAAGCTTTCTTT CASSPPNRNTEAFF
TRBD1 TRBJ1-1 TRBV10-3 - TGTGCCATCAGTGGGAAAACAGGGGCGGACACTGAAGCTTTCTTT CAISGKTGADTEAFF
- TRBJ1-2 TRBV7-2 - TGTGCCAGCAGCTTAGTGTCAGGGTATGGCTACACCTTC CASSLVSGYGYTF
- TRBJ1-5 TRBV2 - TGTGCCAGCAGCGACCTGACAGAAAATCAGCCCCAGCATTTT CASSDLTENQPQHF
- TRBJ2-1 TRBV2 - TGTGCCAGCATACGGAGCCTCGTTCGCAATGAGCAGTTCTTC CASIRSLVRNEQFF
- TRBJ1-2 TRBV6-5 once TGTGCCAGCAGCGCCGGGGGGGCTACGTATGGCTACACCTTC CASSAGGATYGYTF
- TRBJ1-2 TRBV28 - TGTGCCAGCAGTCTCGAGGCGCGACGTGGCTACACCTTC CASSLEARRGYTF